Below, 6 T cell receptor beta chains from the same sample are listed, as sequenced in a study of CXCR3-negative and CXCR3-positive naive CD8 T cells. UMI-tagged TRB cDNA libraries were built via 5' RACE. With the 5' RACE reads reprocessed, TCRdb shows one record per CDR3 protein and no DNA. The listing records 84,000 or so distinct CDR3 sequences. Sequencing was carried out using naive CXCR3- CD8+ T cells from blood. Subset defined: CD45RO-CCR7+CD27+CD95- naive CD8+ T cells lacking CXCR3 (TNR3-). All receptors come from a human donor in good health. Some clones in this sample may be carry-over from other donors' samples.

The chain links TRBV6-2 or TRBV6-3 to TRBJ2-3; TCRdb proposes TRBD1, but this gene call is untestable without DNA. This CDR3 has 17 residues. From germline, CDR1 is MNHEY and CDR2 SVGEGT. CDR3 region: CASSSLQGTRGTDTQYF.

The chain combines TRBV7-9 with TRBJ1-1. CDR1 and CDR2 from the germline V gene are SEHNR and FQNEAQ (reference sequence). This CDR3 is built from 14 residues. The CDR3: CASSLALGDTEAFF.

The chain combines TRBV11-2 with TRBJ2-2; TCRdb names TRBD1, which stays unverified in the absence of DNA. The CDR3 has 19 residues. The germline gives CDR1 SGHAT, CDR2 FQNNGV. CDR3 in amino acids: CASSLNAWTGGEIGRELFF.

The gene calls are TRBV20-1 and TRBJ2-1. The CDR3 covers 17 residues. Germline V gene data show CDR1 as DFQATT and CDR2 as SNEGSKA (reference sequence). The CDR3 sequence is CSARVRITQGSYNEQFF.

This chain links TRBV7-9 with TRBJ2-2; TCRdb gives TRBD1 as the D gene, but with no DNA this cannot be confirmed. The CDR3 is 18 amino acids. Germline lookup yields CDR1 SEHNR and CDR2 FQNEAQ (reference sequence). The CDR3: CASSIDRDRVSNTGELFF. Supplemented by reference TRBV7-9 and TRBJ2-2, the full variable domain reads DTGVSQNPRHKITKRGQNVTFRCDPISEHNRLYWYRQTLGQGPEFLTYFQNEAQLEKSRLLSDRFSAERPKGSFSTLEIQRTEQGDSAMYLCASSIDRDRVSNTGELFFGEGSRLTVL.

The V gene is TRBV19, the J gene TRBJ2-7; TCRdb proposes TRBD1, but this gene call is untestable without DNA. The CDR3 is 14 residues long. Germline values: CDR1 LNHDA, CDR2 SQIVND (reference sequence). The CDR3 spells CASTPDRGDYEQYF.